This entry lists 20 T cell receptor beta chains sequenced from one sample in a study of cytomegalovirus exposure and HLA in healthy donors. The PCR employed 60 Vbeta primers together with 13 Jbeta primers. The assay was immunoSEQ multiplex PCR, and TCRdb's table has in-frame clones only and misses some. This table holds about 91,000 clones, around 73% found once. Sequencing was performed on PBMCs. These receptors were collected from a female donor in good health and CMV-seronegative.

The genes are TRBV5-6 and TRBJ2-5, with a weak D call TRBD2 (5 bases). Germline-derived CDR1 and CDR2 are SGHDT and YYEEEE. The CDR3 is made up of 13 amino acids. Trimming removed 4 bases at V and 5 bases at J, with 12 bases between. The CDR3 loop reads CASSHGGGETQYF. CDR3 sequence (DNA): TGTGCCAGCAGCCACGGAGGCGGGGAGACCCAGTACTTC.

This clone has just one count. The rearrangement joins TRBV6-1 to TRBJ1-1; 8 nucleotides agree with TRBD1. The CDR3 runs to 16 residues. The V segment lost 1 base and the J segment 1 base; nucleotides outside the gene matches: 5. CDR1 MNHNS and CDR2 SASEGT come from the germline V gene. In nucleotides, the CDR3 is TGTGCCAGCAGTGAAGTTGTCGGACAGGGGAACACTGAAGCTTTCTTT. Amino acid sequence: CASSEVVGQGNTEAFF.

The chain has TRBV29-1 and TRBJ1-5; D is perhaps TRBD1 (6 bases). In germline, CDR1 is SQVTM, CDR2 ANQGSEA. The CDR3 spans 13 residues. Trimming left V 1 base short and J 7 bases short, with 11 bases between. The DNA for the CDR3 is TGCAGCGTTGAAGGGACAGCTGGGCAGCCCCAGCATTTT. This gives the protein CSVEGTAGQPQHF.

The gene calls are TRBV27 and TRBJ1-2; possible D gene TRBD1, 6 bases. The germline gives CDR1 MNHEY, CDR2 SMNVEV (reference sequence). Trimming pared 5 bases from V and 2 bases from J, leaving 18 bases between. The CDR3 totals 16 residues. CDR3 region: CASSRQVGPGNYGYTF. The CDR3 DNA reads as TGTGCCAGCAGTCGACAGGTCGGCCCCGGCAACTATGGCTACACCTTC.

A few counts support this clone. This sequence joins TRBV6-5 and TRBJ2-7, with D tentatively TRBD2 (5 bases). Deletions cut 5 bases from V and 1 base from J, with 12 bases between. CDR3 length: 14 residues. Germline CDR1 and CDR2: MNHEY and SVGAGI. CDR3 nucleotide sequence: TGTGCCAGCAGTCGGGATCTAACATCCTACGAGCAGTACTTC. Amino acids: CASSRDLTSYEQYF.

The CDR3 bases are TGCAGCGTTGGGCGGGAGGGACATCCCATGGAAGAGACCCAGTACTTC. Its translation: CSVGREGHPMEETQYF. This sequence joins TRBV29-1 and TRBJ2-5; 9 bases line up with TRBD2. This CDR3 is built from 16 residues. V gave up 4 bases and J gave up 3 bases; unmatched junction bases: 12. The germline V gene has CDR1 SQVTM and CDR2 ANQGSEA.

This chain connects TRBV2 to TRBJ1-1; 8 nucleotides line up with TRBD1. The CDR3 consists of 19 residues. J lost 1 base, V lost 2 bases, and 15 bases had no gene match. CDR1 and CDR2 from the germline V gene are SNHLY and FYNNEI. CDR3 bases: TGTGCCAGCAGTGAATTTATGGCAGGGGGCGCCGGATCGAACACTGAAGCTTTCTTT. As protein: CASSEFMAGGAGSNTEAFF.

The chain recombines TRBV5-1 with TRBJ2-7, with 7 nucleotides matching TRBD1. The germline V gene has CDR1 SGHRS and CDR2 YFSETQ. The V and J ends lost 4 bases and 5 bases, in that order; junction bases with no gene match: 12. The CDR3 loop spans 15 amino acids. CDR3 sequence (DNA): TGCGCCAGCAGCCTGGCCGGGGACAGACTCGACGAGCAGTACTTC. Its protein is CASSLAGDRLDEQYF.

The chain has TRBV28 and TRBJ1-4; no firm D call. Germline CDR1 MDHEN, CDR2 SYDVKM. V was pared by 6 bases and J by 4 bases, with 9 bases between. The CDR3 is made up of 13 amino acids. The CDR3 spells CASSSDYNEKLFF. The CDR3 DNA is TGTGCCAGCAGCTCAGATTATAATGAAAAACTGTTTTTT.

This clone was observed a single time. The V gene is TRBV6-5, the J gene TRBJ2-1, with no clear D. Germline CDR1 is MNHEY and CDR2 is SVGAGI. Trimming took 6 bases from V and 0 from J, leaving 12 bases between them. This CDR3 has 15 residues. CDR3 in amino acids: CASRNPGDSYNEQFF. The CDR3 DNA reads TGTGCCAGCAGAAATCCCGGAGACTCCTACAATGAGCAGTTCTTC.

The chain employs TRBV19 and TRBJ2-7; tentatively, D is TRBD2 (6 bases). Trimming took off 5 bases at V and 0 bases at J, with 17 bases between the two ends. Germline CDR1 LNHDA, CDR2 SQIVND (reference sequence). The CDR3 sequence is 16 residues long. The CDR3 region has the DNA TGTGCCAGTAGTTTGTCCGGGACTGTCCCCTCCTACGAGCAGTACTTC. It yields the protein CASSLSGTVPSYEQYF.

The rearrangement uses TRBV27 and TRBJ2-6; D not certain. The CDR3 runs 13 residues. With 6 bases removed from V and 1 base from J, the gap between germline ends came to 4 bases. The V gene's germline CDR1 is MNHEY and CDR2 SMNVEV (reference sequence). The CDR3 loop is CASSLSGANVLTF. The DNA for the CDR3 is TGTGCCAGCAGCCTATCTGGGGCCAACGTCCTGACTTTC.

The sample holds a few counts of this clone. CDR3 nucleotide sequence: TGTGCCTGGAGCAGGGGGGACACTGAAGCTTTCTTT. This gives the protein CAWSRGDTEAFF. This rearrangement joins TRBV30 to TRBJ1-1; 7 nucleotides match TRBD1. The V gene end was trimmed by 3 bases and the J gene end by 3 bases; junction bases not matched to a gene: 1. Germline-derived CDR1 and CDR2 are GTSNPN and SVGIG (reference sequence). The CDR3 sequence is 12 residues long.

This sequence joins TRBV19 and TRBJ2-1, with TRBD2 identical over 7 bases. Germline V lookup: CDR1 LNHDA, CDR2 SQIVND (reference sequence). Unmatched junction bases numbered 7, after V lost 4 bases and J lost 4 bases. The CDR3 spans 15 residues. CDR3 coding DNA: TGTGCCAGTAGTAACCGGGAGGAAGAATACAATGAGCAGTTCTTC. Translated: CASSNREEEYNEQFF.

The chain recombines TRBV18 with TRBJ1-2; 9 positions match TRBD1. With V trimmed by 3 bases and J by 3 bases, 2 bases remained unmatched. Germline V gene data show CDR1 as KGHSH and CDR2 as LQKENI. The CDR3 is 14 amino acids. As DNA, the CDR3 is TGTGCCAGCTCACCCCGGGACAGGGACTATGGCTACACCTTC. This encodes CASSPRDRDYGYTF.

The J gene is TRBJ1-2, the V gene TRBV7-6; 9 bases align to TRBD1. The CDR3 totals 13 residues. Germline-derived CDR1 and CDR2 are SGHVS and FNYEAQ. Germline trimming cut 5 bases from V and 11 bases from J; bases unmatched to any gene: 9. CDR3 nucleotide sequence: TGTGCCAGCAGCACCAGACAGGGGGGCTTTTACACCTTC. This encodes CASSTRQGGFYTF.

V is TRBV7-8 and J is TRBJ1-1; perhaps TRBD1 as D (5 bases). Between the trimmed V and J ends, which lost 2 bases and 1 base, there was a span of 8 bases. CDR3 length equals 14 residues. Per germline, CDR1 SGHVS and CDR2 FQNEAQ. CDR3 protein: CASSLSGGNTEAFF. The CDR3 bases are TGTGCCAGCAGCTTATCCGGGGGGAACACTGAAGCTTTCTTT. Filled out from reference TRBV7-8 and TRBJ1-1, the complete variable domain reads GAGVSQSPRYKVAKRGQDVALRCDPISGHVSLFWYQQALGQGPEFLTYFQNEAQLDKSGLPSDRFFAERPEGSVSTLKIQRTQQEDSAVYLCASSLSGGNTEAFFGQGTRLTVV.

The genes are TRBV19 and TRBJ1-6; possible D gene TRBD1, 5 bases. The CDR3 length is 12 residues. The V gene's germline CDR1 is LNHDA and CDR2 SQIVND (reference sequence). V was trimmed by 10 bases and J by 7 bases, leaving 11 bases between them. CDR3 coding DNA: TGTGCCACTCGTACAGGCAATTCACCCCTCCACTTT. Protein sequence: CATRTGNSPLHF.

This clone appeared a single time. The DNA for the CDR3 is TGTGCCAGCTCACCACTGGGGACTAGGGGCGATGAGCAGTTCTTC. Its protein is CASSPLGTRGDEQFF. The V and J genes are TRBV18 and TRBJ2-1; the match to TRBD2 covers 8 bases. From germline, CDR1 is KGHSH and CDR2 LQKENI. The CDR3 loop spans 15 amino acids. Trimming cost V 1 base and J 8 bases; bases outside gene matches: 7.

The CDR3 bases are TGTGCCAGCAGTCCCCGGACAGCGAGGAACACTGAAGCTTTCTTT. This translates into CASSPRTARNTEAFF. The gene calls are TRBV28 and TRBJ1-1, with D possibly matching TRBD1 (6 bases). The CDR3 runs to 15 residues. Trimming left V 5 bases short and J 1 base short, with 14 bases between. CDR1 is MDHEN and CDR2 is SYDVKM in the germline V gene. Full variable domain (outside the CDR3, taken from reference TRBV28 and TRBJ1-1): DVKVTQSSRYLVKRTGEKVFLECVQDMDHENMFWYRQDPGLGLRLIYFSYDVKMKEKGDIPEGYSVSREKKERFSLILESASTNQTSMYLCASSPRTARNTEAFFGQGTRLTVV.